This TCR beta chain was profiled in a study of a mutant IDH1 vaccine in newly diagnosed glioma. Germline CDR1 and CDR2: GTSNPN and SVGIG (reference sequence). Trimming took off 2 bases at V and 9 bases at J, with 11 bases between the two ends. This CDR3 has 13 residues. This clone was detected a few times. Its antigen is undetermined. Time point reported: week 23, last vaccination. Vaccination comprised doses that each held 300 ug of mutant IDH1 20-mer peptide, plus topical imiquimod. TCRdb's table, derived via immunoSEQ multiplex PCR, lists solely in-frame clones and lacks some. The sample yields about 55,000 clones, 75% to 85% seen once.

This TCR was recovered from a man aged 40-49 years with glioma. The material was PBMCs, obtained from a glioma patient whose treatment included an IDH1 peptide vaccine. This sequence joins TRBV30 and TRBJ1-6; D perhaps matches TRBD1 (6 bases). The CDR3 here is CAWSQQGFSPLHF. The CDR3 coding sequence is TGTGCCTGGAGTCAACAGGGTTTTTCACCCCTCCACTTT. Drawing the rest from reference TRBV30 and TRBJ1-6, the complete variable domain is SQTIHQWPATLVQPVGSPLSLECTVEGTSNPNLYWYRQAAGRGLQLLFYSVGIGQISSEVPQNLSASRPQDRQFILSSKKLLLSDSGFYLCAWSQQGFSPLHFGNGTRLTVT.